This record concerns one T cell receptor beta chain sequence. Antigen unknown. The CDR3 runs to 16 residues. Trimming took off 4 bases at V and 9 bases at J, with 22 bases between the two ends. CDR1 is MNHNS and CDR2 is SASEGT in the germline V gene. RNA was isolated and reverse transcribed to cDNA, the sequencing template. Only in-frame clones appear in the TCRdb table, and some are missing; sequencing was by immunoSEQ multiplex PCR. Here the sample spans 120,000 to 150,000 clones, around two thirds being singletons. The entry originates in a study of CD8+ T cells in alopecia areata. Findings and limits, study-wide: Scalp sequencing captures resident alphabeta T cells of normal skin too. Researchers reported that TCR sharing among patients proved less clear than in mice, possibly HLA-linked.

The sequence was obtained from a human donor in good health. The specimen was CD8+ T cells sorted from blood. The chain uses TRBV6-1 and TRBJ2-1; either TRBD1 or TRBD2 may fit D (7 bases each). The CDR3 DNA sequence: TGTGCCAGCAGTGCAAGGAGGGGAGGGGGCAACGGTGAGCAGTTCTTC. This codes for CASSARRGGGNGEQFF.